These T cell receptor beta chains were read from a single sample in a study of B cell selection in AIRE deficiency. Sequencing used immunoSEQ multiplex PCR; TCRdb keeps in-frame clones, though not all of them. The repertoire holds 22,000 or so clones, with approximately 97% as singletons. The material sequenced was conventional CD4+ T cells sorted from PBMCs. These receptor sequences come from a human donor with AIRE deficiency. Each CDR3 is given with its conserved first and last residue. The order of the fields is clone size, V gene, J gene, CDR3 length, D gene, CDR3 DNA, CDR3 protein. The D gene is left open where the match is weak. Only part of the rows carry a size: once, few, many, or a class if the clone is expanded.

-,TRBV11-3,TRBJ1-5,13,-,TGTGCCAGCAGCCAACGAGCCGATCAGCCCCAGCATTTT,CASSQRADQPQHF
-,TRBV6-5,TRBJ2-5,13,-,TGTGCCAGCAGTTCTGGACTGGAAGAGACCCAGTACTTC,CASSSGLEETQYF
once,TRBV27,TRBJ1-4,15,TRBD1,TGTGCCAGGATGGGACAGGGGCGTTCTAATGAAAAACTGTTTTTT,CARMGQGRSNEKLFF
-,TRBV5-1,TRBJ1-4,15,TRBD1,TGCGCCAGCAGCTTGGACGGGACAGTGACTGAAAAACTGTTTTTT,CASSLDGTVTEKLFF
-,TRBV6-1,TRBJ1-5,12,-,TGTGCCAGCAGGGGGGCGAATCAGCCCCAGCATTTT,CASRGANQPQHF
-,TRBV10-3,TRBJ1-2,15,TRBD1,TGTGCCATCAGAAGCCCGGGACAGGGTTATCATGGCTACACCTTC,CAIRSPGQGYHGYTF
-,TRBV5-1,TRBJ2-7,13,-,TGCGCCAGCAGCTTGGAGGTAGGAAACGAGCAGTACTTC,CASSLEVGNEQYF
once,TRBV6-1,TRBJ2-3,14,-,TGTGCCAGCAGTGACCGGGGGCACGGAGATACGCAGTATTTT,CASSDRGHGDTQYF
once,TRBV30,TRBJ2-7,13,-,TGTGCCTGGAGTGGACTAACTAGCTACGAGCAGTACTTC,CAWSGLTSYEQYF
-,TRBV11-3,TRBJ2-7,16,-,TGTGCCAGCAGCCCCACGCGGTCGGGGGATAGGGGCGAGCAGTACTTC,CASSPTRSGDRGEQYF
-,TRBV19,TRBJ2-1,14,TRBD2,TGTGCCAGTAGTATGGCTAGCGGGAGCAATGAGCAGTTCTTC,CASSMASGSNEQFF
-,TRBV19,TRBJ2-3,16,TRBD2,TGTGCCAGTAGTATAAAAGGGCTAGCGGGAACAGATACGCAGTATTTT,CASSIKGLAGTDTQYF
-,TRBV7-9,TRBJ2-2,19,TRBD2,TGTGCCAGCAGTCCACGAAATATCGGACTAGCGGGAGACACCGGGGAGCTGTTTTTT,CASSPRNIGLAGDTGELFF
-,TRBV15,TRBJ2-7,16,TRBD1,TGTGCCACCAGCAGAGGTGGACAGGGGGGTTCCTACGAGCAGTACTTC,CATSRGGQGGSYEQYF
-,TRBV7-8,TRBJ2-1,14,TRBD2,TGTGCCAGTAAGCGGGGTTCGGGCTACAATGAGCAGTTCTTC,CASKRGSGYNEQFF
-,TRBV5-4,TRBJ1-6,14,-,TGTGCCAGCAGCTTGGGTAGGGGGTATTCACCCCTCCACTTT,CASSLGRGYSPLHF
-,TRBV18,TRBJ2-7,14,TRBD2,TGTGCCAGCTCACCGATGCGGGAGGGACGCGAGCAGTACTTC,CASSPMREGREQYF
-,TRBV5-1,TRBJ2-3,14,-,TGCGCCAGCAGCTTGATGACGGGTTTGGATACGCAGTATTTT,CASSLMTGLDTQYF
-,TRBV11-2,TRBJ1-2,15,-,TGTGCCAGCAGCCCTACGGGGAAGGGGCCGGGAGGCTACACCTTC,CASSPTGKGPGGYTF
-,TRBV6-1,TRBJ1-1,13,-,TGTGCCAGCAGTGAAATGGGATACCATGAAGCTTTCTTT,CASSEMGYHEAFF
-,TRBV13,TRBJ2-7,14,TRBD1,TGTGCCAGCAGCCGGGACAGAGCTTCCTACGAGCAGTACTTC,CASSRDRASYEQYF
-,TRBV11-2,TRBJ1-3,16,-,TGTGCCAGCAGCTCCGCCTCAGCCGTCTCTGGAAACACCATATATTTT,CASSSASAVSGNTIYF
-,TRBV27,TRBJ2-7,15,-,TGTGCCAGCAGTCGACAGGCCCCCCAACTTGACGAGCAGTACTTC,CASSRQAPQLDEQYF
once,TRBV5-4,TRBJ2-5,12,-,TGTGCCAGCAGCTTGGCCCAAGAGACCCAGTACTTC,CASSLAQETQYF
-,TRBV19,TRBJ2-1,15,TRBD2,TGTGCCAGTAGGCCCCTCGGACTAGCAGTGGATGAGCAGTTCTTC,CASRPLGLAVDEQFF
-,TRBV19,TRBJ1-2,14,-,TGTGCCAGTAGTACCTCGGACGGCCCCTATGGCTACACCTTC,CASSTSDGPYGYTF
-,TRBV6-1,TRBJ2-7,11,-,TGTGCCAGCAGTGAAACGTACGAGCAGTACTTC,CASSETYEQYF
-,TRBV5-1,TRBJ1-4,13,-,TGCGCCAGCAGCTTGACAGCTAATGAAAAACTGTTTTTT,CASSLTANEKLFF
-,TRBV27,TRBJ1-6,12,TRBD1,TGTGCCAGCACCACAGGGGCATCACCCCTCCACTTT,CASTTGASPLHF
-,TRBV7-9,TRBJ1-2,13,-,TGTGCCAGCAACCCTGGGGGTAACTATGGCTACACCTTC,CASNPGGNYGYTF
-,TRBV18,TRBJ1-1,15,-,TGTGCCAGCTCCTCCATATGGGCCGCCGGCACTGAAGCTTTCTTT,CASSSIWAAGTEAFF
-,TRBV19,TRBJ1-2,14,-,TGTGCCAGTAGTATCTTCGGGGTCAACTATGGCTACACCTTC,CASSIFGVNYGYTF
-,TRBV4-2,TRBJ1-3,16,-,TGTGCCAGCAGCCAAGAGGGGTGGTTGGCCGGAAACACCATATATTTT,CASSQEGWLAGNTIYF
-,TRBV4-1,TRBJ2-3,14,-,TGCGCCAGCAGCCGACTTCTCTGGACGGATACGCAGTATTTT,CASSRLLWTDTQYF
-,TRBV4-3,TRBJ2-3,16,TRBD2,TGCGCCAGCAGCCAACTTGCGGGGGGGACCACAGATACGCAGTATTTT,CASSQLAGGTTDTQYF
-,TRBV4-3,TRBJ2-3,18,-,TGCGCCAGCAGCCAAGACGGCCCGGCTAGTTCCTTCACAGATACGCAGTATTTT,CASSQDGPASSFTDTQYF
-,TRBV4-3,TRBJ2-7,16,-,TGCGCCAGCAGCCAAGCGCGGGCGTGGGACCCCTACGAGCAGTACTTC,CASSQARAWDPYEQYF